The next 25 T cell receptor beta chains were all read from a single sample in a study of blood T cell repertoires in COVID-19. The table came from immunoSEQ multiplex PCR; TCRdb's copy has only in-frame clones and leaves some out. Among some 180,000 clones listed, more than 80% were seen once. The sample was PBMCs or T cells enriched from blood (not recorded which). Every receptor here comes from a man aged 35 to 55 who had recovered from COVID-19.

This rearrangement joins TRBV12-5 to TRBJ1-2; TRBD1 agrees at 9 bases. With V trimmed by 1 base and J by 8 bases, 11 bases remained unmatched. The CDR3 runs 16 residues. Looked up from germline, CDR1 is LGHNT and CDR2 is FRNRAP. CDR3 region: CASGLALTGGAAGYTF. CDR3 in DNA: TGTGCTAGTGGTTTGGCCCTCACAGGGGGCGCGGCCGGCTACACCTTC. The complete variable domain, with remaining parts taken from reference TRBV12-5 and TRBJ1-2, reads DARVTQTPRHKVTEMGQEVTMRCQPILGHNTVFWYRQTMMQGLELLAYFRNRAPLDDSGMPKDRFSAEMPDATLATLKIQPSEPRDSAVYFCASGLALTGGAAGYTFGSGTRLTVV.

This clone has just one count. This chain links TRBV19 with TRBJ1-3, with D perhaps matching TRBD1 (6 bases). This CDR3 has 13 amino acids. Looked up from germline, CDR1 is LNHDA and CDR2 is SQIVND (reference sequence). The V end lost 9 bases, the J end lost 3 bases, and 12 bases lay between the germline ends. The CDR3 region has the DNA TGTGCCAGCGCAGGGGAGTTTGGAAACACCATATATTTT. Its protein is CASAGEFGNTIYF.

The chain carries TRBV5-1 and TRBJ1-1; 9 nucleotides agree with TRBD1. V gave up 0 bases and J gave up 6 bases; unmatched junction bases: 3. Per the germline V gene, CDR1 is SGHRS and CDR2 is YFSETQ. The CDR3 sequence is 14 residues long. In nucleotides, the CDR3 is TGCGCCAGCAGCTTGGGACAGGGGGTCGCTGAAGCTTTCTTT. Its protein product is CASSLGQGVAEAFF.

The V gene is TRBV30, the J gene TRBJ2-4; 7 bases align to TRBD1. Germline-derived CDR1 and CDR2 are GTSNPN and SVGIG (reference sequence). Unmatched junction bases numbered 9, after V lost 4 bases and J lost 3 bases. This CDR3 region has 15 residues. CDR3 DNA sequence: TGTGCCTGGACAATTACAGGGGACGTCAAAAACATTCAGTACTTC. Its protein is CAWTITGDVKNIQYF. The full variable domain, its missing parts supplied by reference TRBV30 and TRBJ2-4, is SQTIHQWPATLVQPVGSPLSLECTVEGTSNPNLYWYRQAAGRGLQLLFYSVGIGQISSEVPQNLSASRPQDRQFILSSKKLLLSDSGFYLCAWTITGDVKNIQYFGAGTRLSVL.

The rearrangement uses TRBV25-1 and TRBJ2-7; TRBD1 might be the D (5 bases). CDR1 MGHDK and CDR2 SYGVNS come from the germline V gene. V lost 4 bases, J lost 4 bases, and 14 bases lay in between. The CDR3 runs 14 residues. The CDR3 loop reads CASSVTGDRYEQYF. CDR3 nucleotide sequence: TGTGCCAGCAGTGTCACAGGAGATAGGTACGAGCAGTACTTC.

CDR3 amino acids: CASSLGGARETQYF. CDR3 DNA sequence: TGTGCCAGCAGCTTAGGAGGAGCTCGCGAGACCCAGTACTTC. The chain uses TRBV9 and TRBJ2-5; tentative D call: TRBD2 (5 bases). Germline V gene lookup returns CDR1 SGDLS and CDR2 YYNGEE. Between the trimmed V and J ends, which lost 4 bases and 5 bases, there was a span of 15 bases. This CDR3 is 14 amino acids long.

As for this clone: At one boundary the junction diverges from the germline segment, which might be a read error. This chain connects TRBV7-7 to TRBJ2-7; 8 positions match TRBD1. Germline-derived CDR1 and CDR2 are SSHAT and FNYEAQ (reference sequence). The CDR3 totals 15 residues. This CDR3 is CASSCTRQGLYEQYF. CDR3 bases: TGTGCTAGCAGCTGTACGAGACAGGGGCTCTACGAGCAGTACTTC.

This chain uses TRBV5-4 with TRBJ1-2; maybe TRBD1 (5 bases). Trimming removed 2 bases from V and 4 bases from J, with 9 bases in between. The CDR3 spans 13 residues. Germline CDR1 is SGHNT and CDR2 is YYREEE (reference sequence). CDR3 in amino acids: CASSLAGGYGYTF. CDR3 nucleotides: TGTGCCAGCAGCTTAGCCGGGGGCTATGGCTACACCTTC.

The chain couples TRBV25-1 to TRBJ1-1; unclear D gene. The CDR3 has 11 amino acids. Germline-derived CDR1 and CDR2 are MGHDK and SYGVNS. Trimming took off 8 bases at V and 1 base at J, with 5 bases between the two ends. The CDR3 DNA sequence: TGTGCCAGCGAGAAGAACACTGAAGCTTTCTTT. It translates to CASEKNTEAFF.

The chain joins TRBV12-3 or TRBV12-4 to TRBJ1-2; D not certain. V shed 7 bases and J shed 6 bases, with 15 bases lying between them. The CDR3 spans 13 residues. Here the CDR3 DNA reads TGTGCCAGCACTCCGGCGGCCAAGGATGGCTACACCTTC. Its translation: CASTPAAKDGYTF.

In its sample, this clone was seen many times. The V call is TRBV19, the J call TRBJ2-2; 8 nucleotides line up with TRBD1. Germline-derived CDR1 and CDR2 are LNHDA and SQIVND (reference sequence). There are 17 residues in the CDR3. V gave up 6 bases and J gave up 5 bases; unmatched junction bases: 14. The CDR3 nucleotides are TGTGCCAGTAGATCCGGGGCGGGCAGGGGGCATACCGGGGAGCTGTTTTTT. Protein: CASRSGAGRGHTGELFF.

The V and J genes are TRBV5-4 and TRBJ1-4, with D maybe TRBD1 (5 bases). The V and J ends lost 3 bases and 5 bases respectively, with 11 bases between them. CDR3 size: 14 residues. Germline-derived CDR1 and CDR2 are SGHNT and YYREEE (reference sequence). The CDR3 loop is CASSYDSLNEKLFF. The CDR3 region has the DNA TGTGCCAGCAGCTACGACAGCCTGAATGAAAAACTGTTTTTT.

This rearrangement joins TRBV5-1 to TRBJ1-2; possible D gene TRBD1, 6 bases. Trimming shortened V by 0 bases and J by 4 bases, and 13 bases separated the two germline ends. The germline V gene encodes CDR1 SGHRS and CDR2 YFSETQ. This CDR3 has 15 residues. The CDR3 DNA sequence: TGCGCCAGCAGCTTGGACGGGACACCTCCCTATGGCTACACCTTC. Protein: CASSLDGTPPYGYTF. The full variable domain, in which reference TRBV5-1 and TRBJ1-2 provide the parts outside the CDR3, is KAGVTQTPRYLIKTRGQQVTLSCSPISGHRSVSWYQQTPGQGLQFLFEYFSETQRNKGNFPGRFSGRQFSNSRSEMNVSTLELGDSALYLCASSLDGTPPYGYTFGSGTRLTVV.

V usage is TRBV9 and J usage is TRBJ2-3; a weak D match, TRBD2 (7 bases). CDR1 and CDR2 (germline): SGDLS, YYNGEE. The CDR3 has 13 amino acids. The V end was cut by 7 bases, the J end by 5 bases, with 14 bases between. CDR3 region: CASQGGAGDTQYF. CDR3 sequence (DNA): TGTGCCAGCCAAGGGGGGGCCGGAGATACGCAGTATTTT.

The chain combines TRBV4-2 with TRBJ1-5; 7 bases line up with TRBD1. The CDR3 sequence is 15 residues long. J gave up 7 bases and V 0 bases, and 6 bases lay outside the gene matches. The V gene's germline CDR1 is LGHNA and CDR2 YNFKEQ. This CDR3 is CASSQDPQGQQPQHF. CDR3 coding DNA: TGTGCCAGCAGCCAAGATCCCCAGGGACAGCAGCCCCAGCATTTT.

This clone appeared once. The chain's CDR3 is CASSETVLKSPLHF. The CDR3 nucleotides are TGTGCCAGCAGTGAGACAGTTTTGAAGTCACCCCTCCACTTT. The chain joins TRBV6-1 to TRBJ1-6; D is possibly TRBD1 (5 bases). CDR3 length equals 14 residues. Trimming took off 3 bases at V and 10 bases at J, with 13 bases between the two ends. From germline, CDR1 is MNHNS and CDR2 SASEGT.

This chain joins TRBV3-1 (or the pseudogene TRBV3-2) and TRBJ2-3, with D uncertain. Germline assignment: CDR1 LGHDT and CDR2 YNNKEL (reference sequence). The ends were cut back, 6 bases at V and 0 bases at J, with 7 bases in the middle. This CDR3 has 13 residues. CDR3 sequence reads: CASSRGSTDTQYF. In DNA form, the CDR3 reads TGTGCCAGCAGTCGTGGCAGCACAGATACGCAGTATTTT.

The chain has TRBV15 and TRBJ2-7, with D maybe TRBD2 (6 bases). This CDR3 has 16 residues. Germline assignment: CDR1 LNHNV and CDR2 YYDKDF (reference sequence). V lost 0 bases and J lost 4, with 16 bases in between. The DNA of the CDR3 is TGTGCCACCAGCAGAGATGGGGCTAGCGCCTCGTACGAGCAGTACTTC. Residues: CATSRDGASASYEQYF.

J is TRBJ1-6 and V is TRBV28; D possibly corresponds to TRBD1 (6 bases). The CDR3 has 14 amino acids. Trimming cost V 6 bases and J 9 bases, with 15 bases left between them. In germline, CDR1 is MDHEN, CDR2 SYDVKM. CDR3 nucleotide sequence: TGTGCCAGCAGACGACAGGTAGAAGGTTCACCCCTCCACTTT. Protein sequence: CASRRQVEGSPLHF. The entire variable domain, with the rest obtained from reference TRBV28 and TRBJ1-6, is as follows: DVKVTQSSRYLVKRTGEKVFLECVQDMDHENMFWYRQDPGLGLRLIYFSYDVKMKEKGDIPEGYSVSREKKERFSLILESASTNQTSMYLCASRRQVEGSPLHFGNGTRLTVT.

DNA of the CDR3: TGTGCCAGCAGCCTTGGGGGGGCGGTGAGGAGAGTGAACACTGAAGCTTTCTTT. It specifies CASSLGGAVRRVNTEAFF. V usage is TRBV5-4 and J usage is TRBJ1-1; a possible D gene is TRBD1 (6 bases). Germline V gene lookup returns CDR1 SGHNT and CDR2 YYREEE (reference sequence). This CDR3 region has 18 residues. With 4 bases removed from V and 0 bases from J, the gap between germline ends came to 22 bases.

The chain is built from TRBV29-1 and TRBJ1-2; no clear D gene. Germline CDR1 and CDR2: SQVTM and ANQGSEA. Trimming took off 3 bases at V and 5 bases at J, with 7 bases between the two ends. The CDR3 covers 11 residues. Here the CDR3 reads CSVDGEYGYTF. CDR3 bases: TGCAGCGTTGACGGAGAATATGGCTACACCTTC. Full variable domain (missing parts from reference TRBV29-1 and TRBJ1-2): SAVISQKPSRDICQRGTSLTIQCQVDSQVTMMFWYRQQPGQSLTLIATANQGSEATYESGFVIDKFPISRPNLTFSTLTVSNMSPEDSSIYLCSVDGEYGYTFGSGTRLTVV.

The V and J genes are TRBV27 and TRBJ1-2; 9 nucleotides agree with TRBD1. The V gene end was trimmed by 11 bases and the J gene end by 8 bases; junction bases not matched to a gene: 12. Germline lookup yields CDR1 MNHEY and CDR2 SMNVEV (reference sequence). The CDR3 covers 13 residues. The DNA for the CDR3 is TGTGCCTCGCTGGGACAGGGCTCGTCCGGCTACACCTTC. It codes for CASLGQGSSGYTF.

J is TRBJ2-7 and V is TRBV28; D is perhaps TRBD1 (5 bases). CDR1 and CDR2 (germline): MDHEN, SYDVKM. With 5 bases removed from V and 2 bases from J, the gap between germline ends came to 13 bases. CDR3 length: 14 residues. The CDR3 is CASSTTRGPYEQYF. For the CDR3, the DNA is TGTGCCAGCAGTACAACAAGGGGTCCCTACGAGCAGTACTTC.

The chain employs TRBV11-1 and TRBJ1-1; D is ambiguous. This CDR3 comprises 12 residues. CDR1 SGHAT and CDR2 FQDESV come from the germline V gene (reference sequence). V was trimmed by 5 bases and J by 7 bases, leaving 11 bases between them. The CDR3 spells CASSPQDSEAFF. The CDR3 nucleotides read TGTGCCAGCAGCCCCCAGGATAGTGAAGCTTTCTTT.

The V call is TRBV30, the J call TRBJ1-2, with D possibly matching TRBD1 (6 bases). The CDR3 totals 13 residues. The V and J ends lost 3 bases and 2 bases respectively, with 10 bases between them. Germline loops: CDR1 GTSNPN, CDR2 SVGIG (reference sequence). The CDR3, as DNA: TGTGCCTGGAGGGCAGGGGCAAACTATGGCTACACCTTC. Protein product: CAWRAGANYGYTF.